The sequence of this T cell receptor beta chain was determined in a study of blood T cell repertoires in COVID-19. For the study at large: The United States, Italy and Spain supplied acute and convalescent COVID-19 samples. The cDNA or gDNA used as material had been derived from T cells, B-cell-depleted T cells, or PBMCs.

Study processing details: Amplified reference gene primers provided the basis for estimating nucleated cell counts. Only in-frame clones appear in the TCRdb table, and some are missing; sequencing was by immunoSEQ multiplex PCR. V and J calls and clone size follow that table, whereas D and trimming were derived from the DNA. The sample includes approximately 110,000 clones, roughly 80% seen only once; the top ten take 20% to 25%. The receptor comes from a man aged 70 or older with active or convalescent COVID-19. Sequenced input: peripheral blood.

This chain's CDR3 is CATSRDVQRLDSPLHF. The CDR3 bases are TGTGCCACCAGCAGAGATGTTCAGCGGTTAGATTCACCCCTCCACTTT. The V call is TRBV15, the J call TRBJ1-6, with no clear D. Germline CDR1 LNHNV, CDR2 YYDKDF (reference sequence). The CDR3 consists of 16 residues. V was clipped by 0 bases and J by 8 bases, with 14 bases between them.